These 25 T cell receptor beta chains were sequenced from one sample in a study of cytomegalovirus exposure and HLA in healthy donors. TCRdb's copy holds only in-frame clones and misses some; the assay was immunoSEQ multiplex PCR. The sample holds about 240,000 clones, around 86% seen once. Sequencing was done on a sample of PBMCs. The receptors originated from a woman in her 30s in good health and CMV-seropositive.

This chain links TRBV19 with TRBJ1-4; D gene uncertain. With 4 bases removed from V and 1 base from J, the gap between germline ends came to 13 bases. Germline CDR1 and CDR2: LNHDA and SQIVND (reference sequence). This CDR3 contains 16 residues. The CDR3 reads CASSTLHSGTNEKLFF. The CDR3 bases are TGTGCCAGTAGTACACTCCACAGTGGAACTAATGAAAAACTGTTTTTT.

The chain joins TRBV27 to TRBJ2-7, with TRBD2 identical over 7 bases. V trimming: 10 bases; J trimming: 1 base; junction bases outside the gene matches: 7. Germline-derived CDR1 and CDR2 are MNHEY and SMNVEV (reference sequence). The CDR3 is 13 amino acids. The DNA for the CDR3 is TGTGCCACCGGCGGGGGTGAATCCTACGAGCAGTACTTC. Protein: CATGGGESYEQYF.

This CDR3 reads CASSSPGQGAYEQYF. The CDR3 DNA reads as TGCGCCAGCAGCTCCCCGGGACAGGGCGCCTACGAGCAGTACTTC. The gene calls are TRBV5-1 and TRBJ2-7; 9 nucleotides line up with TRBD1. After removal of 3 bases from V and 2 bases from J, the junction contained 6 bases not matched to a gene. Germline CDR1 reads SGHRS; CDR2 reads YFSETQ. The CDR3 loop spans 15 amino acids.

The CDR3 sequence is CASSQGRYSGGSTDTQYF. CDR3 sequence (DNA): TGTGCCAGCAGCCAGGGGCGATATAGCGGGGGGTCAACAGATACGCAGTATTTT. This sequence joins TRBV11-3 and TRBJ2-3; 10 bases fit TRBD2. The CDR3 totals 18 residues. The V gene's germline CDR1 is SGHNT and CDR2 YENEEA. Trimming at V came to 5 bases and at J to 3 bases, leaving 14 bases not matched to a gene. The full variable domain, its missing parts supplied by reference TRBV11-3 and TRBJ2-3, is EAGVVQSPRYKIIEKKQPVAFWCNPISGHNTLYWYLQNLGQGPELLIRYENEEAVDDSQLPKDRFSAERLKGVDSTLKIQPAELGDSAVYLCASSQGRYSGGSTDTQYFGPGTRLTVL.

The genes are TRBV10-1 and TRBJ1-1; 7 positions match TRBD1. V shed 8 bases, J shed 1 base, and the junction held 7 bases outside the gene matches. The CDR3 totals 14 residues. Per the germline V gene, CDR1 is WNHNN and CDR2 is SYGVQD (reference sequence). The CDR3 sequence is CASSLTGPNTEAFF. CDR3 nucleotide sequence: TGCGCCAGCTCCCTGACAGGGCCGAACACTGAAGCTTTCTTT.

The rearrangement links TRBV7-2 to TRBJ2-5; TRBD2 aligns across 11 bases. The CDR3 contains 15 residues. Germline assignment: CDR1 SGHTA and CDR2 FQGNSA. Trimming removed 2 bases from V and 4 bases from J; junction bases left unmatched: 3. The CDR3 here is CASSLWLAGGETQYF. Here the CDR3 DNA reads TGTGCCAGCAGCTTATGGCTAGCGGGAGGAGAGACCCAGTACTTC.

V and J are TRBV5-1 and TRBJ2-2, with D possibly matching TRBD2 (6 bases). The V and J ends lost 3 bases and 7 bases respectively, with 19 bases between them. Germline V gene lookup returns CDR1 SGHRS and CDR2 YFSETQ. There are 16 residues in the CDR3. Here the CDR3 DNA reads TGCGCCAGCAGCTGGAAAAGAACTAGCTCTGGCGGGGAGCTGTTTTTT. This sequence encodes CASSWKRTSSGGELFF.

The rearrangement links TRBV7-8 to TRBJ1-2; possible D gene TRBD1, 6 bases. The germline CDR1 and CDR2 sequences are SGHVS and FQNEAQ. This CDR3 is built from 13 residues. With 5 bases removed from V and 9 bases from J, the gap between germline ends came to 16 bases. CDR3 DNA: TGTGCCAGCAGCACACAGGGAGATTTCAGCTACACCTTC. Translation: CASSTQGDFSYTF.

This CDR3 reads CASSATTSSLYNEQFF. The CDR3, as DNA: TGTGCCAGTAGTGCCACCACTAGCTCTCTCTACAATGAGCAGTTCTTC. The chain is built from TRBV19 and TRBJ2-1; perhaps TRBD2 as D (6 bases). The CDR3 length is 16 residues. Trimming took 5 bases from V and 3 from J, leaving 17 bases between them. Germline CDR1 is LNHDA and CDR2 is SQIVND (reference sequence).

The chain is built from TRBV29-1 and TRBJ2-3; 7 bases are a match to TRBD2. The CDR3 loop spans 15 amino acids. The junction had 15 bases not matched to a gene; V was cut back by 6 bases and J by 6 bases. Germline V lookup: CDR1 SQVTM, CDR2 ANQGSEA. CDR3: CSVAGEWSTFDTQYF. The CDR3 DNA reads TGCAGCGTCGCGGGGGAGTGGAGCACTTTTGATACGCAGTATTTT.

Only one count was recorded for this clone. The V call is TRBV2, the J call TRBJ1-1; D gene unclear. V shed 9 bases and J shed 5 bases, with 16 bases lying between them. This CDR3 region has 13 residues. Germline V gene lookup returns CDR1 SNHLY and CDR2 FYNNEI. The CDR3 region has the DNA TGTGCCAGTCACCCAGCCCCGAGGACTGAAGCTTTCTTT. This encodes CASHPAPRTEAFF.

This sequence joins TRBV30 and TRBJ1-5, with D possibly TRBD1 on 6 matching bases. The CDR3 runs 16 residues. The germline V gene has CDR1 GTSNPN and CDR2 SVGIG (reference sequence). V lost 3 bases and J lost 2, with 17 bases in between. CDR3 DNA: TGTGCCTGGAGGCAACGATCAGGGGACGGCAATCAGCCCCAGCATTTT. Its protein product is CAWRQRSGDGNQPQHF.

J is TRBJ2-7 and V is TRBV5-5; 12 positions match TRBD1. CDR3 length: 15 amino acids. CDR1 is SGHKS and CDR2 is YYEKEE in the germline V gene (reference sequence). The J segment lost 7 bases and the V segment lost 2 bases, leaving 7 bases of the junction unmatched. The CDR3 spells CASSLTGTGGREQYF. The DNA for the CDR3 is TGTGCCAGCAGCTTAACCGGGACAGGGGGCAGGGAGCAGTACTTC. Full variable domain (outside the CDR3, taken from reference TRBV5-5 and TRBJ2-7): DAGVTQSPTHLIKTRGQQVTLRCSPISGHKSVSWYQQVLGQGPQFIFQYYEKEERGRGNFPDRFSARQFPNYSSELNVNALLLGDSALYLCASSLTGTGGREQYFGPGTRLTVT.

The gene calls are TRBV14 and TRBJ2-1, with a weak D call TRBD2 (5 bases). Germline CDR1 and CDR2: SGHDN and FVKESK. Trimming took off 1 base at V and 0 bases at J, with 16 bases between the two ends. This CDR3 region has 18 residues. CDR3 sequence (DNA): TGTGCCAGCAGCCAAGCCCTCGGGATAGTGAGCTCCTACAATGAGCAGTTCTTC. Protein sequence: CASSQALGIVSSYNEQFF.

The chain has TRBV9 and TRBJ2-2; D uncertain. V was cut by 2 bases and J by 0 bases, with 5 bases left in between. The CDR3 consists of 14 residues. Per the germline V gene, CDR1 is SGDLS and CDR2 is YYNGEE. CDR3 sequence: CASSVRANTGELFF. The CDR3 nucleotides are TGTGCCAGCAGCGTTAGAGCGAACACCGGGGAGCTGTTTTTT.

The chain employs TRBV9 and TRBJ2-6, with D possibly matching TRBD1 (5 bases). Trimming left V 2 bases short and J 0 bases short, with 12 bases between. Germline assignment: CDR1 SGDLS and CDR2 YYNGEE. The CDR3 covers 17 residues. The CDR3 nucleotides read TGTGCCAGCAGCGTCCTCCCCGACAGCTCTGGGGCCAACGTCCTGACTTTC. As protein: CASSVLPDSSGANVLTF.

This chain uses TRBV19 with TRBJ2-7; no reliable D call. The CDR3 has 14 residues. CDR1 and CDR2 from the germline V gene are LNHDA and SQIVND (reference sequence). V shed 4 bases and J shed 5 bases, with 15 bases lying between them. CDR3 sequence reads: CASSTQVVPHEQYF. In nucleotides, the CDR3 is TGTGCCAGTAGTACACAAGTCGTTCCCCACGAGCAGTACTTC.

The V gene is TRBV30, the J gene TRBJ2-1, with D perhaps TRBD2 (6 bases). The CDR3 spans 15 residues. V was shortened by 0 bases and J by 9 bases, with 18 bases between the two germline ends. CDR1 and CDR2 from the germline V gene are GTSNPN and SVGIG (reference sequence). CDR3 residues: CAWSVRGTLSSEQFF. In nucleotides, the CDR3 is TGTGCCTGGAGTGTACGGGGGACCCTCTCATCTGAGCAGTTCTTC.

This chain's CDR3 is CASSDGRGLVGADTQYF. CDR3 DNA sequence: TGTGCCAGCAGTGACGGCAGGGGACTAGTCGGAGCAGATACGCAGTATTTT. The chain joins TRBV6-1 to TRBJ2-3, with TRBD2 identical over 8 bases. CDR1 MNHNS and CDR2 SASEGT come from the germline V gene. This CDR3 is built from 17 residues. J gave up 4 bases and V 3 bases, and 12 bases lay outside the gene matches.

The chain uses TRBV6-1 and TRBJ1-5; TRBD1 matches 9 bases. Germline V gene lookup returns CDR1 MNHNS and CDR2 SASEGT. This CDR3 contains 14 residues. Trimming at V came to 8 bases and at J to 6 bases, leaving 8 bases not matched to a gene. The DNA of the CDR3 is TGTGCCAGCGTCCTCGGACAGGGGCCTCAGCCCCAGCATTTT. As protein: CASVLGQGPQPQHF.

The V call is TRBV19, the J call TRBJ1-3, with D possibly TRBD1 on 6 matching bases. Trimming removed 6 bases at V and 11 bases at J, with 11 bases between. In germline, CDR1 is LNHDA, CDR2 SQIVND (reference sequence). CDR3 length: 11 residues. CDR3 sequence: CASRYRDAIYF. The CDR3 DNA is TGTGCCAGTAGATACAGGGACGCCATATATTTT.

V usage is TRBV28 and J usage is TRBJ2-1, with D perhaps TRBD1 (5 bases). With 7 bases removed from V and 5 bases from J, the gap between germline ends came to 6 bases. Germline CDR1 MDHEN, CDR2 SYDVKM. This CDR3 spans 11 amino acids. The CDR3 protein is CASKGNNEQFF. The CDR3 coding sequence is TGTGCCAGCAAGGGGAACAATGAGCAGTTCTTC.

The chain has TRBV30 and TRBJ2-5; D may be TRBD1 (5 bases). The germline V and J ends were trimmed by 0 bases and 2 bases, with 16 bases remaining between them. This CDR3 contains 16 residues. From germline, CDR1 is GTSNPN and CDR2 SVGIG (reference sequence). CDR3 nucleotide sequence: TGTGCCTGGAGTGTTTCCCAGGGATGGTTACAAGAGACCCAGTACTTC. This gives the protein CAWSVSQGWLQETQYF.

The gene calls are TRBV2 and TRBJ2-3, with 10 bases matching TRBD2. J gave up 7 bases and V 2 bases, and 3 bases lay outside the gene matches. The CDR3 has 14 residues. The germline gives CDR1 SNHLY, CDR2 FYNNEI. CDR3 residues: CASSESSGGNTQYF. The CDR3 bases are TGTGCCAGCAGTGAATCTAGCGGGGGTAATACGCAGTATTTT.

The gene calls are TRBV28 and TRBJ2-1, with 10 positions matching TRBD1. This CDR3 comprises 15 residues. Germline CDR1 MDHEN, CDR2 SYDVKM. With V trimmed by 4 bases and J by 8 bases, 8 bases remained unmatched. The CDR3 region has the DNA TGTGCCAGCAGTTCCGGGACAGGGGATCGGGATGAGCAGTTCTTC. It translates to CASSSGTGDRDEQFF.